This T cell receptor beta chain was identified in a study of OX40 agonist ivuxolimab in advanced cancers. Looking at the study overall: At doses from 0.01 to 10 mg/kg, patients were given intravenous ivuxolimab every 2 weeks. General study findings and limits: The CD4+ and CD8+ T cells in the blood had expanded clonally by week 6 at 0.1 to 3.0 mg/kg.

Repertoires were generated with immunoSEQ multiplex PCR, while TCRdb's copy carries only in-frame clones and drops some. This sample has around 80,000 clones, with less than 85% found just once. The V gene lost 4 bases and the J gene lost 5 bases, with 12 bases spanning the gap. Germline V gives CDR1 SGHNT, CDR2 YENEEA. The CDR3 is 14 residues long. Details on this clone: What it binds is not known.

The starting material was CD4+ or CD8+ T cells sorted from blood, obtained in a trial of the OX40 agonist ivuxolimab. The chain has TRBV11-3 and TRBJ2-1; no clear D gene. The sequence came from an adult with an advanced solid tumor such as melanoma, head and neck, liver or kidney cancer. The CDR3 protein is CASSSPDRDNEQFF. In nucleotides, the CDR3 is TGTGCCAGCAGCTCTCCGGACCGAGACAATGAGCAGTTCTTC. The whole variable domain, filled in from reference TRBV11-3 and TRBJ2-1, reads EAGVVQSPRYKIIEKKQPVAFWCNPISGHNTLYWYLQNLGQGPELLIRYENEEAVDDSQLPKDRFSAERLKGVDSTLKIQPAELGDSAVYLCASSSPDRDNEQFFGPGTRLTVL.